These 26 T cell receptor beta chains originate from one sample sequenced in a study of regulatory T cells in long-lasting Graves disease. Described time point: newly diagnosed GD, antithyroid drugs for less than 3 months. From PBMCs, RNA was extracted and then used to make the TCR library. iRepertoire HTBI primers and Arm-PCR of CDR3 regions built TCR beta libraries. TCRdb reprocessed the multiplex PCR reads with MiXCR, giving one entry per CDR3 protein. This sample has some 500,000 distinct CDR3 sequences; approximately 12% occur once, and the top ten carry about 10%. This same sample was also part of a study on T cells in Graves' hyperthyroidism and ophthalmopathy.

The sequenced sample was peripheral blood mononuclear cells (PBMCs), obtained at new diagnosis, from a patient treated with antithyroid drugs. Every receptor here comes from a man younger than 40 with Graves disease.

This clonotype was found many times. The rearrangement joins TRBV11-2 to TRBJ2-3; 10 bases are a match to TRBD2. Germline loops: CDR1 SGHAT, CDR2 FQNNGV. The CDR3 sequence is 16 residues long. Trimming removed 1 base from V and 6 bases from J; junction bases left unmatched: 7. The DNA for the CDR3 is TGTGCCAGCAGCTTAGCGGTGCTAGCGGGAGTTGATACGCAGTATTTT. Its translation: CASSLAVLAGVDTQYF.

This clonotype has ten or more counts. CDR3 nucleotides: TGTGCCAGCAGCCCGATAGCGGGCCTCAGTTACAATGAGCAGTTCTTC. Its protein is CASSPIAGLSYNEQFF. The rearrangement joins TRBV7-2 to TRBJ2-1; TRBD2 aligns across 7 bases. This CDR3 contains 16 residues. Germline V gene data show CDR1 as SGHTA and CDR2 as FQGNSA. The ends lost 5 bases at V and 4 bases at J; junction bases unmatched: 11.

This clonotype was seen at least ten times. The CDR3 DNA reads as TGTGCCAGCAGCCATGATACTTCACCCCTCCACTTT. Amino acid sequence: CASSHDTSPLHF. This chain connects TRBV3-1 to TRBJ1-6; D is unresolved. The CDR3 has 12 residues. CDR1 is LGHDT, CDR2 YNNKEL, per germline (reference sequence). Trimming left V 3 bases short and J 9 bases short, with 6 bases between.

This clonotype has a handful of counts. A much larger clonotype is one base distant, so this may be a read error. The CDR3 here is CASRGQIRDQPRHF. The CDR3 DNA is TGTGCCAGCAGAGGACAGATTCGGGATCAGCCCCGGCATTTT. The genes are TRBV12-3 or TRBV12-4 and TRBJ1-5, with D tentatively TRBD1 (6 bases). CDR3 size: 14 residues.

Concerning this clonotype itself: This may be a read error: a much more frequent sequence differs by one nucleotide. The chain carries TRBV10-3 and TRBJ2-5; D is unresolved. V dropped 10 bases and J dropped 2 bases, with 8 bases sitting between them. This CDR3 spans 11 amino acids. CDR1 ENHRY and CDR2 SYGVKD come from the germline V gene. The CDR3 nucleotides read TGTGCCACCAGGTCACAAGAGACCCAGTACTTC. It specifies CATRSQETQYF.

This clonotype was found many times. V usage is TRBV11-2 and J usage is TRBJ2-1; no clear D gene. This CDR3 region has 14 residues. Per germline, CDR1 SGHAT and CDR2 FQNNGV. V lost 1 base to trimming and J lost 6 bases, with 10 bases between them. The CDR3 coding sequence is TGTGCCAGCAGCTTAGCGGTAGTTATCAATGAGCAGTTCTTC. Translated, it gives CASSLAVVINEQFF.

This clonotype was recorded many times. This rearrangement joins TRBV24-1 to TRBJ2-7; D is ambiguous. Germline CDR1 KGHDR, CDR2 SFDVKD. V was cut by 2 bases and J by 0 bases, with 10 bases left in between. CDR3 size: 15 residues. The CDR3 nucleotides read TGTGCCACCAGTGATTCGGGCGGAAACTCCTACGAGCAGTACTTC. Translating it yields CATSDSGGNSYEQYF.

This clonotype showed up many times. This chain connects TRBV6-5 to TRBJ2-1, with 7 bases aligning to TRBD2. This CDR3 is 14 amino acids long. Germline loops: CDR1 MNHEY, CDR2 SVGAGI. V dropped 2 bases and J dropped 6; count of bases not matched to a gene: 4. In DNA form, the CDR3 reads TGTGCCAGCAGTTACGGTCGGACTAGCAATGAGCAGTTCTTC. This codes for CASSYGRTSNEQFF.

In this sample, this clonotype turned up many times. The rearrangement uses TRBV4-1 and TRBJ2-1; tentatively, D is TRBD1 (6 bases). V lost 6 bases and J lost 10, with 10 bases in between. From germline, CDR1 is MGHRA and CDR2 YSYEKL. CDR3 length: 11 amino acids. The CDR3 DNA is TGCGCCAGCAGGGGGGCATGGGAGCAGTTCTTC. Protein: CASRGAWEQFF.

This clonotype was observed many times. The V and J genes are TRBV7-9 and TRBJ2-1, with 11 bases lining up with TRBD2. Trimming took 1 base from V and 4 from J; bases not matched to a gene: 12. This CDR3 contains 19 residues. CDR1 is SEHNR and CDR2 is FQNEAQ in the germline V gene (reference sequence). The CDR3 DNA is TGTGCCAGCAGCTTAGATCCCACTAGCGGGGGCGAGTGGTACAATGAGCAGTTCTTC. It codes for CASSLDPTSGGEWYNEQFF.

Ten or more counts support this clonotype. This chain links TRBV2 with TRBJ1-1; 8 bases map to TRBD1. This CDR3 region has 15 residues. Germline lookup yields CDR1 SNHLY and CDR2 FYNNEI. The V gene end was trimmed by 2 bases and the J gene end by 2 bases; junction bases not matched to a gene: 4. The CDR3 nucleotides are TGTGCCAGCAGTGAACCGGGACAGGCCAACACTGAAGCTTTCTTT. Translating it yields CASSEPGQANTEAFF.

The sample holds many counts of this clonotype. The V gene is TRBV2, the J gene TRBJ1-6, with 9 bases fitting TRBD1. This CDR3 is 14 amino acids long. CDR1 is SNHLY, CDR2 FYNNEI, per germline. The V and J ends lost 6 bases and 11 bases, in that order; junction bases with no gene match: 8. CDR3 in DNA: TGTGCCAGCAGGGACAGGGGAAATTGGACACCCCTCCACTTT. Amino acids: CASRDRGNWTPLHF.

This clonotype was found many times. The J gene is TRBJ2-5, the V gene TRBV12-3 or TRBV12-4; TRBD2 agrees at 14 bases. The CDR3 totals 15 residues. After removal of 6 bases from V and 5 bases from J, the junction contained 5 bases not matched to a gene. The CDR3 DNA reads TGTGCCAGCAGACGGGGACTAGCGGGAGTTGAGACCCAGTACTTC. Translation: CASRRGLAGVETQYF.

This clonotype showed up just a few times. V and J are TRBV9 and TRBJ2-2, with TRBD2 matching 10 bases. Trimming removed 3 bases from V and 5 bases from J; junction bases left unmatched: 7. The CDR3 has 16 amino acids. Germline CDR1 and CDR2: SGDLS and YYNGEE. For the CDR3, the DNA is TGTGCCAGCAGCGCGAGACTAGCGGGTCGAACCGGGGAGCTGTTTTTT. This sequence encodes CASSARLAGRTGELFF.

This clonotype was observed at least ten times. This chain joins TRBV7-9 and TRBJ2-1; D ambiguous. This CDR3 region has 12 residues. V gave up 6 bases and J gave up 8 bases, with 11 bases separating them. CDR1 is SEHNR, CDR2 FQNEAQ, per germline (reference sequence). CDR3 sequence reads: CASSRERHEQFF. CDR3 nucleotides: TGTGCCAGCAGTCGAGAAAGGCATGAGCAGTTCTTC.

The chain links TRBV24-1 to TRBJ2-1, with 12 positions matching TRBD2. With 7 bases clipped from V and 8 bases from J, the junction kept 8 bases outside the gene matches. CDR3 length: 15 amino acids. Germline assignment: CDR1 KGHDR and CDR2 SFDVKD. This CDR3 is CATSLTSGSVDEQFF. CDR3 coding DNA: TGTGCCACCAGCTTGACTAGCGGGAGTGTTGATGAGCAGTTCTTC.

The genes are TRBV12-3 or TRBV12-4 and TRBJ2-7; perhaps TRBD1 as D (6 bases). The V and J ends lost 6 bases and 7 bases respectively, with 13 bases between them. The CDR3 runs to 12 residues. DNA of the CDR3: TGTGCCAGCAGACAGGGTTCGTCTGAGCAGTACTTC. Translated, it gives CASRQGSSEQYF.

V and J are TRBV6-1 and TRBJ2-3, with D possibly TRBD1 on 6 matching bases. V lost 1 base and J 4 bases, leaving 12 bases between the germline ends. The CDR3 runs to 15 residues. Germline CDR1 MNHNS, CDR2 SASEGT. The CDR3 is CASSEGHRVADTQYF. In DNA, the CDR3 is TGTGCCAGCAGTGAAGGGCACAGGGTCGCAGATACGCAGTATTTT.

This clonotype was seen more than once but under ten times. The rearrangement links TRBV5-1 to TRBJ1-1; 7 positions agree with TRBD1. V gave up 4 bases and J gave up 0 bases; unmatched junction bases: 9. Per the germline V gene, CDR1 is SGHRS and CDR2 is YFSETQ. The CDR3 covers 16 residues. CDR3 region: CASSRGTDVLNTEAFF. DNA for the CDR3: TGCGCCAGCAGCCGAGGGACAGACGTTTTGAACACTGAAGCTTTCTTT.

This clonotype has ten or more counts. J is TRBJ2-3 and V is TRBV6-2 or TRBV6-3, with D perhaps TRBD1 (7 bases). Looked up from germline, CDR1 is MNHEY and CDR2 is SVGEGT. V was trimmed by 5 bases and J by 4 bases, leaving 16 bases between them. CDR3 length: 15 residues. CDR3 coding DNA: TGTGCCAGCAGTGATCAGGGGGGAACTCCAGATACGCAGTATTTT. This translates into CASSDQGGTPDTQYF.

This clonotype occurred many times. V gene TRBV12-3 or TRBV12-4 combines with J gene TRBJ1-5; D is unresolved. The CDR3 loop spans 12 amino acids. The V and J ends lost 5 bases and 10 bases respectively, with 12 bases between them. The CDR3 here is CASSKPSLPQHF. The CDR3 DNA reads TGTGCCAGCAGTAAACCCAGCTTACCCCAGCATTTT.

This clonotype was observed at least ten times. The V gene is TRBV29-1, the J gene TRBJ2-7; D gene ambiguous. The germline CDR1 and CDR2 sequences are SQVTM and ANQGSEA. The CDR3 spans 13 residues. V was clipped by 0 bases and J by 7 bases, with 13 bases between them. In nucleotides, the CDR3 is TGCAGCGTTGAAGATCAGGAGTTTAAGGAGCAGTACTTC. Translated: CSVEDQEFKEQYF.

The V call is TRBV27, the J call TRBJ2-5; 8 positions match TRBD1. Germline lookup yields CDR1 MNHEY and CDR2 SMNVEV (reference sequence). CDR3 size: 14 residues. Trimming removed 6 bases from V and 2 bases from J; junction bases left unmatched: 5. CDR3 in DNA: TGTGCCAGCAGGGGACAGGTAACGCAAGAGACCCAGTACTTC. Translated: CASRGQVTQETQYF.

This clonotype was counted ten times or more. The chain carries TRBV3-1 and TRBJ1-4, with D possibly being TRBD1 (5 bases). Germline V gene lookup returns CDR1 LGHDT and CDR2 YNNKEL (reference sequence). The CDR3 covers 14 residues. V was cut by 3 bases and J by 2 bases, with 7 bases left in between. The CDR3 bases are TGTGCCAGCAGCCAGACAGCTACTAATGAAAAACTGTTTTTT. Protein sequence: CASSQTATNEKLFF.

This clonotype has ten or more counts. In DNA form, the CDR3 reads TGCGCCAGCAGCTTGGCCTTCGATAGCGGGAGCACAGATACGCAGTATTTT. This encodes CASSLAFDSGSTDTQYF. V gene TRBV5-1 combines with J gene TRBJ2-3, with TRBD2 matching over 7 bases. This CDR3 comprises 17 residues. Germline trimming cut 0 bases from V and 0 bases from J; bases unmatched to any gene: 7. CDR1 is SGHRS and CDR2 is YFSETQ in the germline V gene. Variable domain in full (rest from reference TRBV5-1 and TRBJ2-3): KAGVTQTPRYLIKTRGQQVTLSCSPISGHRSVSWYQQTPGQGLQFLFEYFSETQRNKGNFPGRFSGRQFSNSRSEMNVSTLELGDSALYLCASSLAFDSGSTDTQYFGPGTRLTVL.

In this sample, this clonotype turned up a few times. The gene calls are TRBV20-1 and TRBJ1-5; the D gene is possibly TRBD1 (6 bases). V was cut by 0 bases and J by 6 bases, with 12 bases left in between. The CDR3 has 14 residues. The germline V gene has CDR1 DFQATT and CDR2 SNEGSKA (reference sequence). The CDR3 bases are TGCAGTGCTAGAGAGCTATTGGGGGCTCAGCCCCAGCATTTT. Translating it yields CSARELLGAQPQHF.